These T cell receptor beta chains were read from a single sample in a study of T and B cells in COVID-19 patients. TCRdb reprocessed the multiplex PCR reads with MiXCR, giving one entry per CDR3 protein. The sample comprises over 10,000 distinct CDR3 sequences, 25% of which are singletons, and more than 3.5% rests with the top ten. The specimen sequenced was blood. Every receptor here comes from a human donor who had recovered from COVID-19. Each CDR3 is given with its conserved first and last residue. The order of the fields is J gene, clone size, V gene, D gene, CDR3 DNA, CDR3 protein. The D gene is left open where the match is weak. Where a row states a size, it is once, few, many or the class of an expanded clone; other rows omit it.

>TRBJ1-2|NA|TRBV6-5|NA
TGTGCCAGCAGTGAACAGGGTTGGGACTATGGCTACACCTTC
CASSEQGWDYGYTF
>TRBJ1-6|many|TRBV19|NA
TGTGCCAGTAGTATAGCCCAACAGAGCTATAATTCACCCCTCCACTTT
CASSIAQQSYNSPLHF
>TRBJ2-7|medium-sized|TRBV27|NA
TGTGCCAGCAGTTTCCACATATCCTACGAGCAGTACTTC
CASSFHISYEQYF
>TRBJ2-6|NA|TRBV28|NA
TGTGCCAGCCGGTGGGCTGGGGCCAACGTCCTGACTTTC
CASRWAGANVLTF
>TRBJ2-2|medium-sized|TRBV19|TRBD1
TGTGCCAGTAGGGGACAGTGGAACACCGGGGAGCTGTTTTTT
CASRGQWNTGELFF
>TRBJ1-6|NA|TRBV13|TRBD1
TGTGCCAGCAGCTTACCATTACCAGGGGGTGATTCACCCCTCCACTTT
CASSLPLPGGDSPLHF
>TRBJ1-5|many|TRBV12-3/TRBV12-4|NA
TGTGCCAGCAGTGGAGTCGGGGAGCCCCAGCATTTT
CASSGVGEPQHF
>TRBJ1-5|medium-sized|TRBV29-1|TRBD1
TGCAGCGTTGGGACAGGGGGTAACAATCAGCCCCAGCATTTT
CSVGTGGNNQPQHF
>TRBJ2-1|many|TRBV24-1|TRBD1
TGTGCCACCAGTGAAAGGACAGGGGCTGGCCAGTTCTTC
CATSERTGAGQFF
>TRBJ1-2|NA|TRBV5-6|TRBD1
TGTGCCAGCAGCTTGAGGGGGACCGGACAGGAAGCTATGGATGGCTACACCTTC
CASSLRGTGQEAMDGYTF
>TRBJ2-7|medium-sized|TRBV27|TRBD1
TGTGCCAGCAGTTCCCGGGACAGGGCTCACGAGCAGTACTTC
CASSSRDRAHEQYF
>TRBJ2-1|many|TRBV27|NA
TGTGCCAGCAGTTTATCGGGGGACAGTCCGCCGGGGGATGAGCAGTTCTTC
CASSLSGDSPPGDEQFF
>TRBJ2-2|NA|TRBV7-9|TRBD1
TGTGCCAGCAGGTTGGACAGGGCCGAAACCGGGGAGCTGTTTTTT
CASRLDRAETGELFF
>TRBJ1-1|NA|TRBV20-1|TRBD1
TGCAGTGCTAGAGATCGGGACAGGGTGAGGACTGAAGCTTTCTTT
CSARDRDRVRTEAFF
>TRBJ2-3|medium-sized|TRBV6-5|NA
TGTGCCAGCAGGTTTGCTGGGGCGCGGGATACGCAGTATTTT
CASRFAGARDTQYF
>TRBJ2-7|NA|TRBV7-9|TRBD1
TGTGCCAGCAGCGAGGGGACAGTCGAGCAGTACTTC
CASSEGTVEQYF
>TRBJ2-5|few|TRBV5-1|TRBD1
TGCGCCAGCAGCGCACGACAGGGAGCCCAAGAGACCCAGTACTTC
CASSARQGAQETQYF
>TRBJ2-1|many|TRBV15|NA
TGTGCCACCAGCAGCCGTCGGGCCCTCCTGGACAATGAGCAGTTCTTC
CATSSRRALLDNEQFF
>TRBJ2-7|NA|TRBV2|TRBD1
TGTGCCAGCAGTGGTACAGGGGTTACGGGCTACGAGCAGTACTTC
CASSGTGVTGYEQYF
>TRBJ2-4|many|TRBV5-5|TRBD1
TGTGCCAGCAGCTACTGGACAGGGGAGGCCAAAAACATTCAGTACTTC
CASSYWTGEAKNIQYF
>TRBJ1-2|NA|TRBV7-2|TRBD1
TGTGCCAGCCAGCAGCAGTCAGGGGGCTGGTACTATGGCTACACCTTC
CASQQQSGGWYYGYTF
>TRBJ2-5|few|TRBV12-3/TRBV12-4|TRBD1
TGTGCCAGCAGCCCAGGACAGGGGCGGGAGACCCAGTACTTC
CASSPGQGRETQYF
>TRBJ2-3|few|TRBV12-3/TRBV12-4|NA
TGTGCCAGCAGTTTGGAGTTGGGCCTTAGCACAGATACGCAGTATTTT
CASSLELGLSTDTQYF
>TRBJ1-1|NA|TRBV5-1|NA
TGCGCCAGCAGCTTGTTGGGTTTAGGGAACACTGAAGCTTTCTTT
CASSLLGLGNTEAFF
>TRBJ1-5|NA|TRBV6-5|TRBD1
TGTGCCAGCAGGACAGGGCTGGGGAATCAGCCCCAGCATTTT
CASRTGLGNQPQHF
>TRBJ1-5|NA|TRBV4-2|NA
TGTGCCAGCAGCCGAGGTAGGGATCAGCCCCAGCATTTT
CASSRGRDQPQHF
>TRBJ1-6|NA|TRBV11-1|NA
TGTGCCAGCAGCTTAGACCGGAGCTCCTATAATTCACCCCTCCACTTT
CASSLDRSSYNSPLHF
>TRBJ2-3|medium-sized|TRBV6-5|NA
TGTGCCAGCTCGCTTAGCGTAAGCACAGATACGCAGTATTTT
CASSLSVSTDTQYF
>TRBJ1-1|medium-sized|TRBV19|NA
TGTGCCAGTAGCGGAGGGGAGCGTCGCACTGAAGCTTTCTTT
CASSGGERRTEAFF
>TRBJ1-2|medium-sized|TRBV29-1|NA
TGCAGCGTTGCTCGGACGATAGAGGGAGAAGACTACACCTTC
CSVARTIEGEDYTF
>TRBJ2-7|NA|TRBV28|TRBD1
TGTGCCAGCAGTTTGCGGGGGACAGGGTCCTACGAGCAGTACTTC
CASSLRGTGSYEQYF
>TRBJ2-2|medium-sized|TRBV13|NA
TGTGCCAGCAGTCCTCGGAGGGCCGGCACCGGGGAGCTGTTTTTT
CASSPRRAGTGELFF
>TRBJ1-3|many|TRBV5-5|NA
TGTGCCAGCAGCTTGGACAATTACTCTGGAAACACCATATATTTT
CASSLDNYSGNTIYF
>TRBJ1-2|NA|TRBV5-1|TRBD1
TGCGCCAGCAGTCCGCGGGAGGGGGCTATTGGCTACACCTTC
CASSPREGAIGYTF
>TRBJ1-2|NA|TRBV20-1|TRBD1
TGCAGTGCTAGAGATGGTAGGACAGGGCGCGACTATGGCTACACCTTC
CSARDGRTGRDYGYTF
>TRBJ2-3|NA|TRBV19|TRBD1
TGTGCCAGTAGTATCACGGACAGGGTGCGCACAGATACGCAGTATTTT
CASSITDRVRTDTQYF
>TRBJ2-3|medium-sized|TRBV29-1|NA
TGCAGCGTTGAATCTTCAGGCACAGATACGCAGTATTTT
CSVESSGTDTQYF
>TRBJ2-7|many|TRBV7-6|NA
TGTGCCAGCAGCTCTAGTGATTACGAGCAGTACTTC
CASSSSDYEQYF
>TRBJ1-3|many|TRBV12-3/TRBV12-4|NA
TGTGCCAGCAGTTTATTTACGGGGGGAAACACCATATATTTT
CASSLFTGGNTIYF
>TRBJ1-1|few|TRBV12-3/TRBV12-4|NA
TGTGCCAGCAGACAGGACAGCACGAACACTGAAGCTTTCTTT
CASRQDSTNTEAFF
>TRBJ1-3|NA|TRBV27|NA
TGTGCCAGCAGTCCCCTGGGGGTAGGGGGAAACACCATATATTTT
CASSPLGVGGNTIYF
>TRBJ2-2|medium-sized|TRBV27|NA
TGTGCCAGCAGTTTATTCCCAGACCCGAACACCGGGGAGCTGTTTTTT
CASSLFPDPNTGELFF
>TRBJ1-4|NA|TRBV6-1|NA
TGTGCCAGCAGTGATGGACAGAGGTCAACTAATGAAAAACTGTTTTTT
CASSDGQRSTNEKLFF
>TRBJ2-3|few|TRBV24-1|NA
TGTGCCACCAGTGTACAGGGCACAGATACGCAGTATTTT
CATSVQGTDTQYF
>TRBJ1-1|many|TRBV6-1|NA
TGTGCCAGCAGTATGACAGAGAACACTGAAGCTTTCTTT
CASSMTENTEAFF